Each of the 15 T cell receptor beta chains below was sequenced from the same sample in a study of blood T cells in healthy people across ages. It was with a sample-barcoded 5' primer and a J-beta primer mix that a second PCR of about 6 to 11 cycles was run. TCRdb reprocessed the 5' RACE reads with MiXCR, giving one entry per CDR3 protein. The table records about 970,000 distinct CDR3 sequences, just over 50% of them present only once. Sequencing input: blood. These receptors all come from a woman in her sixties or seventies in good health.

The sample holds a few counts of this clonotype. The V gene is TRBV7-2, the J gene TRBJ2-5, with D unclear. This CDR3 spans 14 amino acids. Between the trimmed V and J ends, which lost 2 bases and 4 bases, there was a span of 11 bases. Germline V gene data show CDR1 as SGHTA and CDR2 as FQGNSA. In DNA form, the CDR3 reads TGTGCCAGCAGCTTAAATGGTAGCCCAGAGACCCAGTACTTC. Protein sequence: CASSLNGSPETQYF. The entire variable domain, with the rest obtained from reference TRBV7-2 and TRBJ2-5, is as follows: GAGVSQSPSNKVTEKGKDVELRCDPISGHTALYWYRQSLGQGLEFLIYFQGNSAPDKSGLPSDRFSAERTGGSVSTLTIQRTQQEDSAVYLCASSLNGSPETQYFGPGTRLLVL.

The V gene is TRBV3-1, the J gene TRBJ2-1; D is undetermined. The V end lost 2 bases, the J end lost 8 bases, and 7 bases lay between the germline ends. CDR3 length: 12 residues. The germline gives CDR1 LGHDT, CDR2 YNNKEL (reference sequence). CDR3 in amino acids: CASSQRSYEQFF. The CDR3 DNA reads as TGTGCCAGCAGCCAACGCAGCTATGAGCAGTTCTTC.

The chain links TRBV6-5 to TRBJ2-7; no definite D call. The germline V gene has CDR1 MNHEY and CDR2 SVGAGI. CDR3 length: 16 amino acids. Trimming pared 0 bases from V and 2 bases from J, leaving 14 bases between. The CDR3, as DNA: TGTGCCAGCAGTTACTCGTTCGAGATCGGCACCTACGAGCAGTACTTC. Residues: CASSYSFEIGTYEQYF.

This clonotype turned up a few times. The chain is built from TRBV18 and TRBJ2-5; 9 bases align to TRBD1. Unmatched junction bases numbered 6, after V lost 3 bases and J lost 10 bases. The germline V gene encodes CDR1 KGHSH and CDR2 LQKENI. The CDR3 is 13 amino acids. The CDR3 reads CASSPETGGDQYF. CDR3 nucleotide sequence: TGTGCCAGCTCACCGGAAACAGGGGGCGACCAGTACTTC.

This clonotype was detected only a few times. V and J are TRBV20-1 and TRBJ1-4; D ambiguous. The CDR3 is 13 amino acids. CDR1 and CDR2 from the germline V gene are DFQATT and SNEGSKA (reference sequence). V shed 3 bases and J shed 5 bases, with 10 bases lying between them. The CDR3 sequence is CSASKDRNEKLFF. The CDR3 coding sequence is TGCAGTGCTAGCAAGGACCGAAATGAAAAACTGTTTTTT.

This clonotype was counted a few times. The chain recombines TRBV20-1 with TRBJ2-1; 7 bases are shared with TRBD1. The V segment lost 6 bases and the J segment 2 bases; nucleotides outside the gene matches: 7. Germline-derived CDR1 and CDR2 are DFQATT and SNEGSKA (reference sequence). This CDR3 region has 14 residues. CDR3 DNA sequence: TGCAGTGCCCCTGACAGGGATCCCTACAATGAGCAGTTCTTC. It translates to CSAPDRDPYNEQFF.

This clonotype was observed a handful of times. The J gene is TRBJ2-5, the V gene TRBV7-2; tentatively, D is TRBD2 (5 bases). V was clipped by 1 base and J by 12 bases, with 12 bases between them. Germline CDR1 SGHTA, CDR2 FQGNSA. The CDR3 covers 12 residues. As DNA, the CDR3 is TGTGCCAGCAGCTTAGTAAGCGGACTGGAGTACTTC. It encodes CASSLVSGLEYF.

J is TRBJ2-7 and V is TRBV24-1; possible D gene TRBD1, 6 bases. Germline CDR1 and CDR2: KGHDR and SFDVKD. V dropped 9 bases and J dropped 2 bases, with 13 bases sitting between them. This CDR3 has 13 residues. CDR3 sequence (DNA): TGTGCCACCGGGGGCGCGGATCCCTACGAGCAGTACTTC. This translates into CATGGADPYEQYF.

This clonotype was detected a few times. The J gene is TRBJ2-7, the V gene TRBV28; no clear D gene. The V and J ends lost 6 bases and 11 bases respectively, with 14 bases between them. The CDR3 sequence is 11 residues long. The germline V gene encodes CDR1 MDHEN and CDR2 SYDVKM. CDR3 in DNA: TGTGCCAGCAGCAAGCAAAGCATCGAGTACTTC. Amino acids: CASSKQSIEYF.

The J gene is TRBJ2-5, the V gene TRBV6-2 or TRBV6-3; D possibly matches TRBD1 or TRBD2 (7 bases each). CDR1 is MNHEY, CDR2 SVGEGT, per germline. Deletions cut 4 bases from V and 4 bases from J, with 16 bases between. The CDR3 spans 15 residues. CDR3 bases: TGTGCCAGCAGTTCCTCAGGGGGGGACTCAGAGACCCAGTACTTC. Translation gives CASSSSGGDSETQYF.

V gene TRBV6-1 combines with J gene TRBJ2-3; D is unresolved. Germline V gives CDR1 MNHNS, CDR2 SASEGT. V dropped 10 bases and J dropped 3 bases, with 17 bases sitting between them. This CDR3 comprises 14 residues. This CDR3 is CATLRNRGTDTQYF. CDR3 bases: TGTGCCACGCTGAGGAACCGTGGAACAGATACGCAGTATTTT.

This clonotype was found a few times. The genes are TRBV28 and TRBJ2-4; the D gene could be TRBD1 or TRBD2 (6 bases each). The end of the DNA is better explained by TRBJ2-5, so the J call may be wrong. The CDR3 contains 15 residues. The V gene's germline CDR1 is MDHEN and CDR2 SYDVKM. For the CDR3, the DNA is TGTGCCAGCAGTTTATCTACGGGGGCGGAAGAGACCCAGTACTTC. Protein product: CASSLSTGAEETQYF.

This clonotype was seen a single time. The V gene is TRBV20-1, the J gene TRBJ2-7, with D unclear. The CDR3 contains 14 residues. Per the germline V gene, CDR1 is DFQATT and CDR2 is SNEGSKA (reference sequence). Between the trimmed V and J ends, which lost 1 base and 4 bases, there was a span of 14 bases. The CDR3 DNA sequence: TGCAGTGCTAGAGGAGGTCCTGCCACTTACGAGCAGTACTTC. This translates into CSARGGPATYEQYF.

The chain recombines TRBV2 with TRBJ2-5, with TRBD1 as a possible D gene (5 bases). Germline CDR1 SNHLY, CDR2 FYNNEI. V dropped 3 bases and J dropped 2 bases, with 7 bases sitting between them. The CDR3 runs to 13 residues. In DNA, the CDR3 is TGTGCCAGCAGTGAGTGGACACAAGAGACCCAGTACTTC. Translation gives CASSEWTQETQYF.

This clonotype appeared many times. Relative to the germline gene, one junction end is altered; a read error may explain this. The chain joins TRBV7-2 to TRBJ2-1; D uncertain. The CDR3 has 12 residues. Germline V gene sequence: CDR1 SGHTA, CDR2 FQGNSA. The CDR3 bases are TGCGCCAGCAGCTTCTTAGGGAATGAGCAGTTCTTC. This encodes CASSFLGNEQFF.